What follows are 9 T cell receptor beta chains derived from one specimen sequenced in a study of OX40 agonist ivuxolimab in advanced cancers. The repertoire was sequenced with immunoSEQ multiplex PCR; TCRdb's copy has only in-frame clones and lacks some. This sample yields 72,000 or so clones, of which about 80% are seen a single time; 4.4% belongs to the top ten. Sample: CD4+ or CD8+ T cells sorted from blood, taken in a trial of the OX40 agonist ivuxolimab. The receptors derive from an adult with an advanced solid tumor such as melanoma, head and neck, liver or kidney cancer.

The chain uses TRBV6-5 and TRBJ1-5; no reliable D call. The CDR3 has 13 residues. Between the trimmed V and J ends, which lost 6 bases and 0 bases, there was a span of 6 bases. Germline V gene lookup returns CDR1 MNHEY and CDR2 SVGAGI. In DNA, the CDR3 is TGTGCCAGCAGACCCTATAGCAATCAGCCCCAGCATTTT. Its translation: CASRPYSNQPQHF.

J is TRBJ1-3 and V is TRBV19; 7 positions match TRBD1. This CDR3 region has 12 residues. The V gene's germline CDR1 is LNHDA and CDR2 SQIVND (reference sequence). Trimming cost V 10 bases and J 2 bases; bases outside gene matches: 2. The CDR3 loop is CAITGAGNTIYF. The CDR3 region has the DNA TGTGCCATCACAGGGGCTGGAAACACCATATATTTT.

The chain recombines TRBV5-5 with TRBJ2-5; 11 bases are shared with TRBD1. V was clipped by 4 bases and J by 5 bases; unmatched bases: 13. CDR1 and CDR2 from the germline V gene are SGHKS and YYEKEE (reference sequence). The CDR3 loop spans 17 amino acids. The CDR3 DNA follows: TGTGCCAGCAGCCCCGGACAGGGGGCGCGAATATACGAGACCCAGTACTTC. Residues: CASSPGQGARIYETQYF.

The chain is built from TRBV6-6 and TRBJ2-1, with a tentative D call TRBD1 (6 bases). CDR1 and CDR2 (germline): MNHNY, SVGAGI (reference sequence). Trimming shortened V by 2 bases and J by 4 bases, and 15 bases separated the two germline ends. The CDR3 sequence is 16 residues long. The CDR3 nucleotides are TGTGCCAGCAGTTACGAAAGGGGGTCTATATACAATGAGCAGTTCTTC. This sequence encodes CASSYERGSIYNEQFF.

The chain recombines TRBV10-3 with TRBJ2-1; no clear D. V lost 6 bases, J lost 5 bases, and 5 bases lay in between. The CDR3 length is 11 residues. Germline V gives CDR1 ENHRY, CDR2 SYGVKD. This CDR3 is CAIRGNNEQFF. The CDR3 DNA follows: TGTGCCATCAGGGGGAACAATGAGCAGTTCTTC.

The DNA of the CDR3 is TGTGCCACCACAGACAGGTGGAATCAGCCCCAGCATTTT. It specifies CATTDRWNQPQHF. This sequence joins TRBV15 and TRBJ1-5, with a weak D call TRBD1 (6 bases). V lost 7 bases and J lost 4, with 11 bases in between. From germline, CDR1 is LNHNV and CDR2 YYDKDF (reference sequence). The CDR3 contains 13 residues.

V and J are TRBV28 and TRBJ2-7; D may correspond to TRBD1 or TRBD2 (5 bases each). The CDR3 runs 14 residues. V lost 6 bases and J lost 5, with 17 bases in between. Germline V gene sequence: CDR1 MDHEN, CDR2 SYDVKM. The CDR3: CASSRDRVRDEQYF. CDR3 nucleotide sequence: TGTGCCAGCAGCCGGGACCGAGTTCGGGACGAGCAGTACTTC.

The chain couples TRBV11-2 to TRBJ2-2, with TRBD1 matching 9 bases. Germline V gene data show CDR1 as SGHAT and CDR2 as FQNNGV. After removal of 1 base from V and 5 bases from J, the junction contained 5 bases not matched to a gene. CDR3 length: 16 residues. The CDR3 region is CASSLVTGGLTGELFF. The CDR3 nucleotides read TGTGCCAGCAGCTTAGTGACAGGGGGGCTTACCGGGGAGCTGTTTTTT.

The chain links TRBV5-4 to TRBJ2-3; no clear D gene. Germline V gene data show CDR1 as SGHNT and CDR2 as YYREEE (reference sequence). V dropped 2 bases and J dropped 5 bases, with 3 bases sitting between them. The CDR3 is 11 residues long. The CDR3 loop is CASSFGDTQYF. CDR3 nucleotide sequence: TGTGCCAGCAGCTTTGGAGATACGCAGTATTTT.